What follows are 4 T cell receptor beta chains derived from one specimen sequenced in a study of blood T cells in healthy people across ages. Through a sample-barcoded 5' primer and a J-beta primer mix, a second PCR was run for about 6 to 11 cycles. TCRdb re-called the 5' RACE reads through MiXCR, storing one row per CDR3 protein. The table has fewer than 2 million distinct CDR3 sequences, about two fifths seen once; the top ten hold about 23%. Input material: blood. Every receptor here comes from a human donor in good health.

The genes are TRBV12-3 or TRBV12-4 and TRBJ1-2; the match to TRBD1 covers 8 bases. The CDR3 spans 15 residues. V was pared by 8 bases and J by 4 bases, with 12 bases of the junction left unmatched. CDR3 sequence: CASGYRDRIFYGYTF. The CDR3 coding sequence is TGTGCCAGCGGGTACCGGGACAGGATCTTCTATGGCTACACCTTC.

The gene calls are TRBV20-1 and TRBJ2-1; 11 bases are a match to TRBD2. The V gene end was trimmed by 3 bases and the J gene end by 0 bases; junction bases not matched to a gene: 10. Germline CDR1 is DFQATT and CDR2 is SNEGSKA (reference sequence). This CDR3 has 18 amino acids. The CDR3 DNA is TGCAGTGCTAGGCAACTAGCGGGGGCCTCGAGCTCCTACAATGAGCAGTTCTTC. As protein: CSARQLAGASSSYNEQFF.

The chain carries TRBV6-5 and TRBJ2-7, with 11 nucleotides matching TRBD1. Germline CDR1 reads MNHEY; CDR2 reads SVGAGI. This CDR3 is built from 15 residues. V shed 3 bases and J 3 bases; nucleotides not matched to a gene: 4. The CDR3 here is CASSYRTGGLYEQYF. The DNA for the CDR3 is TGTGCCAGCAGTTATAGGACAGGGGGCCTCTACGAGCAGTACTTC.

The genes are TRBV5-6 and TRBJ1-1; 7 bases map to TRBD1. Losses at the gene ends were 6 bases for V and 3 bases for J; bases not matched to a gene: 8. The length of the CDR3 is 14 residues. CDR1 is SGHDT and CDR2 is YYEEEE in the germline V gene. CDR3 sequence (DNA): TGTGCCAGCAACTACCCAGGGGGGCACACTGAAGCTTTCTTT. It specifies CASNYPGGHTEAFF.